Each of the 25 T cell receptor beta chains below was sequenced from the same sample in a study of blood T cell repertoires in COVID-19. Libraries were prepared by immunoSEQ multiplex PCR; TCRdb keeps only in-frame clonotypes and omits some of them. The sample has about 290,000 clones, over 80% seen once. Material: peripheral blood. These receptors were obtained from a woman between 50 and 59 years old with active or convalescent COVID-19.

The chain has TRBV18 and TRBJ1-1, with a weak D call TRBD1 (6 bases). Trimming left V 3 bases short and J 3 bases short, with 14 bases between. The length of the CDR3 is 15 residues. Germline V CDR1 and CDR2: KGHSH, LQKENI. DNA for the CDR3: TGTGCCAGCTCACCGCCTTCCAACAGGGACACTGAAGCTTTCTTT. Translating it yields CASSPPSNRDTEAFF. The whole variable domain, filled in from reference TRBV18 and TRBJ1-1, reads NAGVMQNPRHLVRRRGQEARLRCSPMKGHSHVYWYRQLPEEGLKFMVYLQKENIIDESGMPKERFSAEFPKEGPSILRIQQVVRGDSAAYFCASSPPSNRDTEAFFGQGTRLTVV.

CDR3 sequence (DNA): TGTGCCAGCAGCTTATTGGCCAGGCCGAACTATGGCTACACCTTC. As protein: CASSLLARPNYGYTF. This chain connects TRBV13 to TRBJ1-2; D is unresolved. Trimming stripped 2 bases from V and 2 bases from J, with 12 bases between. The CDR3 sequence is 15 residues long. Germline V gene data show CDR1 as PRHDT and CDR2 as FYEKMQ (reference sequence).

The rearrangement joins TRBV5-1 to TRBJ2-5; D may be TRBD1 (6 bases). CDR3 length equals 14 residues. The germline V gene encodes CDR1 SGHRS and CDR2 YFSETQ. Trimming left V 2 bases short and J 4 bases short, with 12 bases between. CDR3 bases: TGCGCCAGCAGCTTTTCCAGGGGAGTAGAGACCCAGTACTTC. This codes for CASSFSRGVETQYF.

This chain uses TRBV19 with TRBJ1-5; 7 positions agree with TRBD1. CDR1 is LNHDA, CDR2 SQIVND, per germline (reference sequence). The CDR3 consists of 16 residues. With 6 bases clipped from V and 4 bases from J, the junction kept 12 bases outside the gene matches. The CDR3 DNA reads as TGTGCCAGTAGCGAACAGGGGAGACGGCGAAATCAGCCCCAGCATTTT. Residues: CASSEQGRRRNQPQHF.

In this sample, this clone turned up once. The chain combines TRBV5-6 with TRBJ2-1; tentative D call: TRBD1 (5 bases). The CDR3 sequence is 11 residues long. Germline V lookup: CDR1 SGHDT, CDR2 YYEEEE. With 3 bases removed from V and 12 bases from J, the gap between germline ends came to 10 bases. CDR3 residues: CASSSLGAQFF. The CDR3 DNA sequence: TGTGCCAGCAGCTCCCTAGGGGCGCAGTTCTTC.

This clone has a single count. This chain connects TRBV2 to TRBJ2-5; 7 bases match TRBD2. CDR1 is SNHLY and CDR2 is FYNNEI in the germline V gene. The CDR3 is made up of 14 amino acids. J was trimmed by 2 bases and V by 7 bases; bases with no gene match: 7. The CDR3 coding sequence is TGTGCCAGCACGCCGAGCGGGGTTCAAGAGACCCAGTACTTC. This gives the protein CASTPSGVQETQYF. Full variable domain (remainder filled in from reference TRBV2 and TRBJ2-5): EPEVTQTPSHQVTQMGQEVILRCVPISNHLYFYWYRQILGQKVEFLVSFYNNEISEKSEIFDDQFSVERPDGSNFTLKIRSTKLEDSAMYFCASTPSGVQETQYFGPGTRLLVL.

The rearrangement links TRBV2 to TRBJ1-1; D gene ambiguous. The V end lost 3 bases, the J end lost 11 bases, and 16 bases lay between the germline ends. The CDR3 runs to 13 residues. Germline CDR1 is SNHLY and CDR2 is FYNNEI. The CDR3 region has the DNA TGTGCCAGCAGTGATGCTAGAGGAACACGCGCTTTCTTT. Its protein product is CASSDARGTRAFF.

V gene TRBV18 combines with J gene TRBJ1-1; TRBD1 might be the D (6 bases). Trimming removed 4 bases from V and 4 bases from J, with 10 bases in between. Germline V gene sequence: CDR1 KGHSH, CDR2 LQKENI. The CDR3 length is 13 residues. In nucleotides, the CDR3 is TGTGCCAGCTCACGTCAGACAGGCACTGAAGCTTTCTTT. Residues: CASSRQTGTEAFF.

The chain employs TRBV7-8 and TRBJ2-3; 8 bases are shared with TRBD1. CDR3 length equals 16 residues. CDR1 SGHVS and CDR2 FQNEAQ come from the germline V gene. Trimming took 3 bases from V and 0 from J; bases not matched to a gene: 5. The CDR3 DNA reads TGTGCCAGCAGCTTGGGGGGACAGGACAGCACAGATACGCAGTATTTT. Translating it yields CASSLGGQDSTDTQYF.

The chain combines TRBV2 with TRBJ1-5; no clear D. From germline, CDR1 is SNHLY and CDR2 FYNNEI. Trimming took off 4 bases at V and 4 bases at J, with 17 bases between the two ends. The CDR3 has 16 amino acids. This chain's CDR3 is CASSGSGYDGNQPQHF. Here the CDR3 DNA reads TGTGCCAGCAGTGGTTCCGGGTACGATGGAAATCAGCCCCAGCATTTT.

This clone was detected once. The rearrangement links TRBV4-1 to TRBJ1-2; 8 bases match TRBD1. Losses at the gene ends were 1 base for V and 7 bases for J; bases not matched to a gene: 14. CDR1 is MGHRA, CDR2 YSYEKL, per germline. The length of the CDR3 is 17 residues. The CDR3 spells CASSQVARGRGEGGYTF. The CDR3 DNA sequence: TGCGCCAGCAGCCAAGTGGCCAGGGGGCGAGGGGAAGGTGGCTACACCTTC.

The chain couples TRBV29-1 to TRBJ1-2; 8 bases fit TRBD1. J gave up 8 bases and V 0 bases, and 5 bases lay outside the gene matches. CDR3 length: 13 residues. Germline V gene data show CDR1 as SQVTM and CDR2 as ANQGSEA. The CDR3 region is CSVEEQGAEGYTF. The DNA of the CDR3 is TGCAGCGTTGAAGAGCAGGGGGCAGAGGGCTACACCTTC.

The table lists this clone with a few counts. The chain carries TRBV6-1 and TRBJ1-6; 8 positions agree with TRBD1. Trimming at V came to 2 bases and at J to 10 bases, leaving 7 bases not matched to a gene. CDR1 is MNHNS and CDR2 is SASEGT in the germline V gene. This CDR3 spans 15 amino acids. The DNA for the CDR3 is TGTGCCAGCAGTGAACAGCCAGGGGGCGCCTCACCCCTCCACTTT. It is translated as CASSEQPGGASPLHF.

This clone appeared a single time. V gene TRBV7-9 combines with J gene TRBJ1-2; possibly TRBD1 for D (6 bases). The germline V gene encodes CDR1 SEHNR and CDR2 FQNEAQ (reference sequence). The CDR3 runs to 15 residues. Trimming removed 0 bases from V and 4 bases from J, with 12 bases in between. In DNA form, the CDR3 reads TGTGCCAGCAGCTTAGCCCGGGTGGGGGCCTATGGCTACACCTTC. Translation: CASSLARVGAYGYTF. Complete variable domain (other parts from reference TRBV7-9 and TRBJ1-2): DTGVSQNPRHKITKRGQNVTFRCDPISEHNRLYWYRQTLGQGPEFLTYFQNEAQLEKSRLLSDRFSAERPKGSFSTLEIQRTEQGDSAMYLCASSLARVGAYGYTFGSGTRLTVV.

This clone was seen once. The CDR3 reads CASSPPDRAPSNEKLFF. The CDR3 DNA is TGTGCCAGCTCACCACCTGACAGGGCCCCCTCTAATGAAAAACTGTTTTTT. The chain uses TRBV18 and TRBJ1-4, with 7 bases that match TRBD1. Germline CDR1 is KGHSH and CDR2 is LQKENI. CDR3 size: 17 residues. The J segment lost 3 bases and the V segment lost 0 bases, leaving 7 bases of the junction unmatched.

The V gene is TRBV5-1, the J gene TRBJ1-2, with no clear D. The V gene lost 0 bases and the J gene lost 4 bases, with 10 bases spanning the gap. The CDR3 runs 14 residues. CDR1 and CDR2 from the germline V gene are SGHRS and YFSETQ. The CDR3: CASSLGVTGYGYTF. For the CDR3, the DNA is TGCGCCAGCAGCTTGGGAGTTACGGGCTATGGCTACACCTTC.

This clone has just one count. The CDR3 spells CASSRDLHGTGYGYTF. For the CDR3, the DNA is TGTGCCAGCAGCCGAGATCTCCACGGGACTGGCTATGGCTACACCTTC. The J gene is TRBJ1-2, the V gene TRBV14; possibly TRBD1 for D (5 bases). The CDR3 is 16 amino acids. Germline CDR1 reads SGHDN; CDR2 reads FVKESK. V gave up 4 bases and J gave up 4 bases, with 19 bases separating them.

CDR3 coding DNA: TGTGCCAGCAGCCCCCGGGGGGCGGCTAATGAAAAACTGTTTTTT. As protein: CASSPRGAANEKLFF. The J gene is TRBJ1-4, the V gene TRBV7-3; D is possibly TRBD1 (6 bases). This CDR3 contains 15 residues. Germline V gives CDR1 SGHTA, CDR2 FQGTGA. The V gene lost 5 bases and the J gene lost 3 bases, with 13 bases spanning the gap.

The chain joins TRBV24-1 to TRBJ2-3; 7 bases line up with TRBD2. With 4 bases clipped from V and 2 bases from J, the junction kept 5 bases outside the gene matches. This CDR3 has 15 residues. The germline V gene has CDR1 KGHDR and CDR2 SFDVKD. CDR3 sequence reads: CATSDPGGPTDTQYF. Here the CDR3 DNA reads TGTGCCACCAGTGACCCGGGAGGCCCCACAGATACGCAGTATTTT.

The chain has TRBV5-4 and TRBJ1-1, with TRBD1 identical over 8 bases. This CDR3 contains 15 residues. V dropped 4 bases and J dropped 2; count of bases not matched to a gene: 7. The germline V gene has CDR1 SGHNT and CDR2 YYREEE (reference sequence). CDR3 DNA: TGTGCCAGCAGCCCTCAGACAGGGGCCAACACTGAAGCTTTCTTT. This gives the protein CASSPQTGANTEAFF.

The V and J genes are TRBV27 and TRBJ2-7, with 8 nucleotides matching TRBD2. The CDR3 length is 16 residues. J lost 0 bases, V lost 0 bases, and 4 bases had no gene match. CDR1 is MNHEY, CDR2 SMNVEV, per germline (reference sequence). CDR3 amino acids: CASSLSGGTSSYEQYF. CDR3 DNA sequence: TGTGCCAGCAGTTTATCGGGAGGGACTAGCTCCTACGAGCAGTACTTC.

This sequence joins TRBV4-1 and TRBJ1-4; 8 nucleotides line up with TRBD1. CDR1 is MGHRA, CDR2 YSYEKL, per germline. Trimming removed 1 base from V and 8 bases from J; junction bases left unmatched: 21. CDR3 length equals 20 residues. The CDR3 region is CASSQGRGQELGQGREKLFF. The CDR3 nucleotides read TGCGCCAGCAGCCAAGGAAGGGGACAGGAATTGGGGCAGGGTCGAGAAAAACTGTTTTTT.

The J gene is TRBJ1-2, the V gene TRBV29-1; D not certain. This CDR3 region has 13 residues. The V gene's germline CDR1 is SQVTM and CDR2 ANQGSEA. V lost 6 bases to trimming and J lost 0 bases, with 11 bases between them. CDR3 sequence: CSVAVGSNYGYTF. CDR3 nucleotides: TGCAGCGTCGCGGTAGGTTCTAACTATGGCTACACCTTC.

This clone was seen a single time. The rearrangement uses TRBV14 and TRBJ1-5; no firm D call. Germline CDR1 is SGHDN and CDR2 is FVKESK. CDR3 size: 16 residues. Between the trimmed V and J ends, which lost 3 bases and 0 bases, there was a span of 12 bases. CDR3 coding DNA: TGTGCCAGCAGCCACCAGACACTTATTAGCAATCAGCCCCAGCATTTT. This encodes CASSHQTLISNQPQHF.

The J gene is TRBJ2-4, the V gene TRBV19; no reliable D call. Germline CDR1 and CDR2: LNHDA and SQIVND (reference sequence). This CDR3 has 20 residues. V lost 3 bases to trimming and J lost 0 bases, with 24 bases between them. The CDR3 protein is CASSIRRHGSRRLAKNIQYF. CDR3 nucleotides: TGTGCCAGTAGTATCCGCCGCCACGGATCGAGGCGGCTAGCCAAAAACATTCAGTACTTC.